Each of the 21 T cell receptor beta chains below was sequenced from the same sample in a study of T cell responses to AZD1222 COVID-19 vaccine (dated by TCRdb to the early 2020s). The sample's time point label, decoded: baseline before first vaccination. The method was the immunoSEQ multiplex PCR assay. Sourced from immuneACCESS, this table was stored by TCRdb with only in-frame sequences that have V and J called. A share of the clones is absent; for the studies checked, an unresolved V gene accounts for under half, and the remainder has no known explanation. The sample table lists about 130,000 clones, about 93% of them with a count of one. Jointly, the top ten make up roughly 0.96% of the sample. The sequencing used peripheral blood, collected on day 0 of AZD1222 vaccination. The source of these receptors is an adult in good health.

The rearrangement joins TRBV19 to TRBJ1-5; D is unresolved. The CDR3 extends over 15 amino acids. The germline V and J ends were trimmed by 3 bases and 3 bases, with 12 bases remaining between them. Germline loops: CDR1 LNHDA, CDR2 SQIVND (reference sequence). The CDR3 region is CASSIGRLLNQPQHF. As DNA, the CDR3 is TGTGCCAGTAGTATTGGTAGACTGCTCAATCAGCCCCAGCATTTT.

The genes are TRBV9 and TRBJ2-3; 8 positions agree with TRBD2. The junction had 10 bases not matched to a gene; V was cut back by 0 bases and J by 7 bases. The CDR3 consists of 16 residues. Germline loops: CDR1 SGDLS, CDR2 YYNGEE. The CDR3: CASSVAGGAEKNTQYF. CDR3 DNA: TGTGCCAGCAGCGTAGCGGGGGGGGCGGAAAAAAATACGCAGTATTTT.

The chain couples TRBV4-1 to TRBJ1-5, with TRBD1 identical over 7 bases. Per the germline V gene, CDR1 is MGHRA and CDR2 is YSYEKL. The V and J ends lost 3 bases and 10 bases, in that order; junction bases with no gene match: 9. This CDR3 region has 14 residues. CDR3 amino acids: CASSQEGAYLPQHF. In nucleotides, the CDR3 is TGCGCCAGCAGCCAGGAGGGGGCTTACCTACCCCAGCATTTT.

Concerning this clone: The junction shows a germline mismatch at one end, possibly a read error. Within the sample, other DNA sequences also encode this same CDR3. This chain joins TRBV5-1 and TRBJ2-7; tentatively, D is TRBD1 or TRBD2 (5 bases each). This CDR3 has 12 residues. Germline-derived CDR1 and CDR2 are SGHRS and YFSETQ. The CDR3 sequence: CASSLGAYEQYF. For the CDR3, the DNA is TGCGCCAGCAGTTTGGGGGCCTACGAGCAGTACTTC.

This sequence joins TRBV7-2 and TRBJ2-1; D remains ambiguous. The CDR3 spans 15 residues. CDR1 and CDR2 from the germline V gene are SGHTA and FQGNSA. The V end lost 1 base, the J end lost 2 bases, and 9 bases lay between the germline ends. CDR3 sequence: CASSLDAAAYNEQFF. In DNA form, the CDR3 reads TGTGCCAGCAGCTTAGATGCGGCCGCCTACAATGAGCAGTTCTTC.

The rearrangement links TRBV2 to TRBJ1-6; tentatively, D is TRBD1 (5 bases). V lost 6 bases, J lost 0 bases, and 9 bases lay in between. The CDR3 totals 15 residues. Germline V CDR1 and CDR2: SNHLY, FYNNEI. CDR3 sequence reads: CASSEGRSYNSPLHF. As DNA, the CDR3 is TGTGCCAGCAGCGAGGGACGCTCCTATAATTCACCCCTCCACTTT.

V is TRBV12-5 and J is TRBJ2-5; possibly TRBD1 for D (6 bases). The CDR3 has 12 amino acids. Germline CDR1 is LGHNT and CDR2 is FRNRAP. Trimming left V 7 bases short and J 5 bases short, with 11 bases between. CDR3 loop: CASARGDETQYF. The CDR3, as DNA: TGTGCTAGTGCCAGGGGAGACGAGACCCAGTACTTC. Full variable domain (rest looked up from reference TRBV12-5 and TRBJ2-5): DARVTQTPRHKVTEMGQEVTMRCQPILGHNTVFWYRQTMMQGLELLAYFRNRAPLDDSGMPKDRFSAEMPDATLATLKIQPSEPRDSAVYFCASARGDETQYFGPGTRLLVL.

The chain carries TRBV12-3 or TRBV12-4 and TRBJ1-2; D is ambiguous. This CDR3 comprises 13 residues. V was cut by 3 bases and J by 3 bases, with 8 bases left in between. The CDR3 reads CASSFSQYYGYTF. The CDR3, as DNA: TGTGCCAGCAGTTTTAGTCAGTACTATGGCTACACCTTC.

This chain connects TRBV2 to TRBJ2-2, with 7 bases fitting TRBD2. Germline V gene lookup returns CDR1 SNHLY and CDR2 FYNNEI. Trimming cost V 8 bases and J 4 bases; bases outside gene matches: 7. This CDR3 has 14 amino acids. The CDR3 here is CASGFGGFTGELFF. DNA of the CDR3: TGTGCCAGCGGGTTCGGGGGGTTCACCGGGGAGCTGTTTTTT.

CDR3 coding DNA: TGTGCCAGCTCACAAGGGGATGATGGGGCCCAGCATTTT. Its protein product is CASSQGDDGAQHF. The chain is built from TRBV18 and TRBJ1-5, with D possibly TRBD1 on 5 matching bases. Germline CDR1 KGHSH, CDR2 LQKENI. V was pared by 4 bases and J by 11 bases, with 15 bases between. The CDR3 contains 13 residues.

The CDR3 nucleotides read TGTGCCAGTAGTATAGGAAGGGGCACTGAAGCTTTCTTT. Translation: CASSIGRGTEAFF. The chain employs TRBV19 and TRBJ1-1, with a possible D match to TRBD1 (5 bases). The germline V and J ends were trimmed by 1 base and 4 bases, with 7 bases remaining between them. The CDR3 is 13 amino acids. Looked up from germline, CDR1 is LNHDA and CDR2 is SQIVND (reference sequence).

V is TRBV15 and J is TRBJ2-1; 11 bases match TRBD1. The J segment lost 6 bases and the V segment lost 1 base, leaving 8 bases of the junction unmatched. CDR1 and CDR2 (germline): LNHNV, YYDKDF (reference sequence). There are 17 residues in the CDR3. The chain's CDR3 is CATSRAPGTGGTNEQFF. The CDR3 DNA reads as TGTGCCACCAGCAGAGCGCCCGGGACAGGGGGAACCAATGAGCAGTTCTTC. Full variable domain (rest looked up from reference TRBV15 and TRBJ2-1): DAMVIQNPRYQVTQFGKPVTLSCSQTLNHNVMYWYQQKSSQAPKLLFHYYDKDFNNEADTPDNFQSRRPNTSFCFLDIRSPGLGDTAMYLCATSRAPGTGGTNEQFFGPGTRLTVL.

This chain links TRBV7-9 with TRBJ1-1; a possible D gene is TRBD1 (5 bases). This CDR3 contains 16 residues. CDR1 is SEHNR, CDR2 FQNEAQ, per germline (reference sequence). Trimming shortened V by 5 bases and J by 3 bases, and 19 bases separated the two germline ends. This chain's CDR3 is CASSRWGLGRDTEAFF. CDR3 coding DNA: TGTGCCAGCAGCCGATGGGGGTTGGGACGGGACACTGAAGCTTTCTTT.

This chain uses TRBV11-3 with TRBJ1-5; D is perhaps TRBD1 (5 bases). Germline V lookup: CDR1 SGHNT, CDR2 YENEEA. This CDR3 region has 20 residues. V was pared by 5 bases and J by 0 bases, with 26 bases between. CDR3 coding DNA: TGTGCCAGCAGCCTCTCAAGAGAGGGGCCTCATTTCTATAGCAATCAGCCCCAGCATTTT. As protein: CASSLSREGPHFYSNQPQHF. Supplemented by reference TRBV11-3 and TRBJ1-5, the full variable domain reads EAGVVQSPRYKIIEKKQPVAFWCNPISGHNTLYWYLQNLGQGPELLIRYENEEAVDDSQLPKDRFSAERLKGVDSTLKIQPAELGDSAVYLCASSLSREGPHFYSNQPQHFGDGTRLSIL.

The rearrangement joins TRBV5-1 to TRBJ1-4; no definite D call. V lost 1 base and J lost 0, with 7 bases in between. Germline CDR1 and CDR2: SGHRS and YFSETQ. CDR3 length: 15 amino acids. The CDR3 here is CASSLRAATNEKLFF. The CDR3 DNA is TGCGCCAGCAGCTTGAGGGCAGCAACTAATGAAAAACTGTTTTTT.

The V and J genes are TRBV6-6 and TRBJ2-1; D is undetermined. The V gene's germline CDR1 is MNHNY and CDR2 SVGAGI (reference sequence). Between the trimmed V and J ends, which lost 2 bases and 15 bases, there was a span of 17 bases. CDR3 length: 13 amino acids. The CDR3 DNA sequence: TGTGCCAGCAGTTACCCCGCCGGAAGTAGTGGGTTCTTC. The encoded protein is CASSYPAGSSGFF.

The chain employs TRBV3-1 (or the pseudogene TRBV3-2) and TRBJ1-1, with D perhaps TRBD1 (5 bases). The germline CDR1 and CDR2 sequences are LGHDT and YNNKEL (reference sequence). V lost 0 bases, J lost 3 bases, and 14 bases lay in between. There are 16 residues in the CDR3. In nucleotides, the CDR3 is TGTGCCAGCAGCCAAGAAGGATGGGGCGTTGACACTGAAGCTTTCTTT. The encoded protein is CASSQEGWGVDTEAFF.

The gene calls are TRBV18 and TRBJ2-1; D gene ambiguous. Germline lookup yields CDR1 KGHSH and CDR2 LQKENI. The CDR3 length is 11 residues. V was trimmed by 4 bases and J by 10 bases, leaving 8 bases between them. The CDR3 reads CASSQVKEQFF. The DNA for the CDR3 is TGTGCCAGCTCACAGGTTAAGGAGCAGTTCTTC.

V gene TRBV7-9 combines with J gene TRBJ1-2; no firm D call. Trimming removed 1 base at V and 4 bases at J, with 10 bases between. CDR1 and CDR2 (germline): SEHNR, FQNEAQ (reference sequence). The CDR3 contains 14 residues. The CDR3 loop is CASSLDGSVYGYTF. The CDR3 nucleotides read TGTGCCAGCAGCTTAGACGGGTCAGTCTATGGCTACACCTTC.

The chain links TRBV6-1 to TRBJ2-7; D may be TRBD2 (5 bases). Looked up from germline, CDR1 is MNHNS and CDR2 is SASEGT. This CDR3 has 12 residues. V lost 0 bases and J 12 bases, leaving 12 bases between the germline ends. CDR3 bases: TGTGCCAGCAGTGAAGCGCCGACGAGGGCGTACTTC. The encoded protein is CASSEAPTRAYF.

The J gene is TRBJ1-2, the V gene TRBV7-9, with a tentative D call TRBD1 (6 bases). The CDR3 has 16 residues. V dropped 0 bases and J dropped 4 bases, with 15 bases sitting between them. Germline lookup yields CDR1 SEHNR and CDR2 FQNEAQ (reference sequence). The chain's CDR3 is CASSLADRRVRYGYTF. The CDR3 DNA sequence: TGTGCCAGCAGCTTAGCGGACAGACGAGTCCGCTATGGCTACACCTTC.